These 18 T cell receptor beta chains originate from one sample sequenced in a study of cytomegalovirus exposure and HLA in healthy donors. With 60 Vbeta and 13 Jbeta primers, the PCR was carried out. Some clones are missing from TCRdb's copy, which holds only in-frame ones; the method was immunoSEQ multiplex PCR. The table has approximately 74,000 clones, more than 80% seen once. Sequencing used PBMCs. These receptors were taken from a woman in her 30s in good health and CMV-seronegative.

V and J are TRBV6-1 and TRBJ1-6; tentatively, D is TRBD1 (5 bases). Per germline, CDR1 MNHNS and CDR2 SASEGT. Between the trimmed V and J ends, which lost 1 base and 10 bases, there was a span of 11 bases. CDR3 length: 14 residues. CDR3 coding DNA: TGTGCCAGCAGTGAAGTAGGAGGGGACTCACCCCTCCACTTT. It is translated as CASSEVGGDSPLHF.

This clone was counted once. This chain connects TRBV7-9 to TRBJ2-7; D possibly corresponds to TRBD2 (7 bases). The CDR3 extends over 13 amino acids. Germline V lookup: CDR1 SEHNR, CDR2 FQNEAQ (reference sequence). Between the trimmed V and J ends, which lost 1 base and 6 bases, there was a span of 10 bases. CDR3 loop: CASSLVGGLEQYF. CDR3 bases: TGTGCCAGCAGCTTAGTCGGGGGGCTCGAGCAGTACTTC.

The V gene is TRBV14, the J gene TRBJ2-3, with TRBD2 matching over 13 bases. With V trimmed by 5 bases and J by 0 bases, 8 bases remained unmatched. Germline loops: CDR1 SGHDN, CDR2 FVKESK. This CDR3 is 18 amino acids long. CDR3 sequence reads: CASSVLGLAGRSTDTQYF. The CDR3 DNA is TGTGCCAGCAGCGTCCTGGGACTAGCGGGGAGAAGCACAGATACGCAGTATTTT.

As to this clone: An end of the junction differs from the germline gene, which may be a read error. V usage is TRBV10-3 and J usage is TRBJ2-2; 9 nucleotides line up with TRBD1. The CDR3 loop spans 14 amino acids. The germline CDR1 and CDR2 sequences are ENHRY and SYGVKD. CDR3 in DNA: TGTGCCATCAGCTCGGGACAGGGTACCGGGAAGCTGTTTTTT. Amino acid sequence: CAISSGQGTGKLFF.

V gene TRBV4-3 combines with J gene TRBJ2-6; 7 bases agree with TRBD2. With V trimmed by 3 bases and J by 1 base, 3 bases remained unmatched. Germline CDR1 reads LGHNA; CDR2 reads YSLEER. This CDR3 spans 16 amino acids. This CDR3 is CASSQGGRSGANVLTF. In DNA, the CDR3 is TGCGCCAGCAGCCAGGGGGGGAGGTCTGGGGCCAACGTCCTGACTTTC.

The rearrangement links TRBV11-2 to TRBJ2-5, with a tentative D call TRBD2 (6 bases). Trimming cost V 1 base and J 2 bases, with 8 bases left between them. Germline assignment: CDR1 SGHAT and CDR2 FQNNGV. The CDR3 covers 14 residues. The CDR3 reads CASSLVRGQETQYF. As DNA, the CDR3 is TGTGCCAGCAGCTTAGTTCGGGGGCAAGAGACCCAGTACTTC.

About this clone: Germline is not matched at one junction end, which may reflect a read error. This chain joins TRBV7-9 and TRBJ2-7, with TRBD2 matching 8 bases. The CDR3 runs 13 residues. CDR1 is SEHNR, CDR2 FQNEAQ, per germline (reference sequence). The CDR3, as DNA: TGTGCCAGCAGCTTATCGGGGGGGACGGAGCCGTACTTC. Translating gives CASSLSGGTEPYF.

The CDR3 loop reads CASSPRPSSGETQYF. Written as DNA, the CDR3 is TGTGCCAGCAGCCCCAGACCCTCTAGCGGAGAGACCCAGTACTTC. The chain recombines TRBV11-2 with TRBJ2-5; 7 nucleotides line up with TRBD2. The CDR3 consists of 15 residues. V lost 5 bases, J lost 4 bases, and 10 bases stayed unmatched. Germline CDR1 is SGHAT and CDR2 is FQNNGV.

The chain is built from TRBV7-9 and TRBJ2-6, with 8 bases lining up with TRBD1. Germline V gene lookup returns CDR1 SEHNR and CDR2 FQNEAQ (reference sequence). V dropped 3 bases and J dropped 2; count of bases not matched to a gene: 9. The CDR3 has 18 amino acids. CDR3 amino acids: CASSFRDRPITGANVLTF. Written as DNA, the CDR3 is TGTGCCAGCAGCTTCCGGGACAGGCCGATCACTGGGGCCAACGTCCTGACTTTC.

V usage is TRBV6-5 and J usage is TRBJ2-5; D possibly corresponds to TRBD2 (5 bases). The CDR3 sequence is 14 residues long. With 2 bases removed from V and 5 bases from J, the gap between germline ends came to 12 bases. Per germline, CDR1 MNHEY and CDR2 SVGAGI. The CDR3 here is CASSYGTRGETQYF. Here the CDR3 DNA reads TGTGCCAGCAGTTACGGAACACGAGGGGAGACCCAGTACTTC.

The rearrangement joins TRBV5-1 to TRBJ1-5; D gene unclear. The CDR3 loop spans 15 amino acids. Germline lookup yields CDR1 SGHRS and CDR2 YFSETQ. V dropped 4 bases and J dropped 0 bases, with 11 bases sitting between them. The CDR3 spells CASSPGDYSNQPQHF. The CDR3 region has the DNA TGCGCCAGCAGCCCCGGAGATTATAGCAATCAGCCCCAGCATTTT.

V usage is TRBV19 and J usage is TRBJ1-4; TRBD1 matches 8 bases. J was trimmed by 4 bases and V by 5 bases; bases with no gene match: 6. The CDR3 covers 15 residues. In germline, CDR1 is LNHDA, CDR2 SQIVND (reference sequence). The CDR3 bases are TGTGCCAGTAGTGCGACAGGGGCCAATAATGAAAAACTGTTTTTT. Its translation: CASSATGANNEKLFF.

The CDR3 coding sequence is TGTGCCTGGAGCGGCTCTGGAAACACCATATATTTT. It is translated as CAWSGSGNTIYF. This chain links TRBV30 with TRBJ1-3; D ambiguous. Trimming took off 3 bases at V and 0 bases at J, with 3 bases between the two ends. The CDR3 runs to 12 residues. Germline lookup yields CDR1 GTSNPN and CDR2 SVGIG (reference sequence).

V and J are TRBV10-2 and TRBJ1-5; 7 bases align to TRBD1. The V gene's germline CDR1 is WSHSY and CDR2 SAAADI. The CDR3 covers 14 residues. J lost 6 bases, V lost 7 bases, and 9 bases had no gene match. In DNA form, the CDR3 reads TGCGCCAGCACCAACTCGGGACAGTTTCAGCCCCAGCATTTT. Translation gives CASTNSGQFQPQHF.

The chain combines TRBV4-3 with TRBJ1-1; 9 bases match TRBD1. CDR3 length equals 16 residues. Germline V gene sequence: CDR1 LGHNA, CDR2 YSLEER. After removal of 4 bases from V and 4 bases from J, the junction contained 10 bases not matched to a gene. The CDR3: CASSLGTGPPGTEAFF. CDR3 sequence (DNA): TGCGCCAGCAGCCTCGGGACAGGGCCCCCGGGCACTGAAGCTTTCTTT.

This clone was recorded once. The gene calls are TRBV5-8 and TRBJ1-5; 10 bases align to TRBD1. CDR3 length: 16 amino acids. Trimming removed 0 bases from V and 3 bases from J; junction bases left unmatched: 3. Germline CDR1 and CDR2: SGHTS and YDEGEE. Here the CDR3 DNA reads TGTGCCAGCAGCTTGGGGACAGGGGGGACCAATCAGCCCCAGCATTTT. Translating gives CASSLGTGGTNQPQHF.

The V and J genes are TRBV25-1 and TRBJ1-6; 10 positions agree with TRBD1. The CDR3 extends over 15 amino acids. Germline lookup yields CDR1 MGHDK and CDR2 SYGVNS. V trimming: 4 bases; J trimming: 7 bases; junction bases outside the gene matches: 4. Here the CDR3 DNA reads TGTGCCAGCAGTGTCGACAGGGGGCGGAATTCACCCCTCCACTTT. Amino acids: CASSVDRGRNSPLHF.

The V and J genes are TRBV7-2 and TRBJ1-1; D gene uncertain. Per the germline V gene, CDR1 is SGHTA and CDR2 is FQGNSA. The length of the CDR3 is 14 residues. Trimming cost V 2 bases and J 4 bases, with 11 bases left between them. CDR3 sequence reads: CASSLNARFTEAFF. The CDR3, as DNA: TGTGCCAGCAGCTTAAATGCGCGGTTCACTGAAGCTTTCTTT.